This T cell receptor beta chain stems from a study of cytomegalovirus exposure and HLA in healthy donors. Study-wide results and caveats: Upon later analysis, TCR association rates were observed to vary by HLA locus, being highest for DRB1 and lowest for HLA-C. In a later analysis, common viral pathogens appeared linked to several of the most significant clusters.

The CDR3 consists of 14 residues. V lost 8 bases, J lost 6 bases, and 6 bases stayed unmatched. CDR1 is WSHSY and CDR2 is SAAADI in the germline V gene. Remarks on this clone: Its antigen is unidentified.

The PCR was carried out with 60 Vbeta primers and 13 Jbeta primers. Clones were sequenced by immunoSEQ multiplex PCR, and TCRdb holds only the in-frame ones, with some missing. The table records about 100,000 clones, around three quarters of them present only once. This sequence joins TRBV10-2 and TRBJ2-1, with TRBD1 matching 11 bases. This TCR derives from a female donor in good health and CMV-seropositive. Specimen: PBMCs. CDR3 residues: CASEHGTGGNEQFF. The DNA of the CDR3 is TGCGCCAGCGAACACGGGACAGGGGGCAATGAGCAGTTCTTC.